The clone carrying this T cell receptor (beta chain) came up once. Its antigen remains unknown. The V segment lost 1 base and the J segment 7 bases; nucleotides outside the gene matches: 11. In germline, CDR1 is SGHRS, CDR2 YFSETQ. The CDR3 has 19 amino acids. This record belongs to a study of shared clonotypes between healthy human individuals. Donors, healthy HIV-negative adults, lacked recent acute infections or vaccinations. Within Nashville, Tennessee resided all donors, each a Caucasian adult. Sequencing was performed with immunoSEQ multiplex PCR; in TCRdb, only in-frame clones are kept and a portion is missing. The sample lists about 2.4 million clones; 90% to 95% were seen once. Notes on the study in general: All-four-donor shared clonotypes had higher generation probabilities than non-shared clonotypes did. A handful of donors shared around 5.2% of their naive CD4 clonotypes.

V is TRBV5-1 and J is TRBJ2-1, with TRBD2 matching over 16 bases. The receptor was derived from a man younger than 30 in good health. Some clones in this sample may be carry-over from other donors' samples. The sequencing sample was made of naive CD4+ T cells from PBMCs. As for subset: CD45RA+ positively selected. The CDR3, as DNA: TGCGCCAGCAGCTTGCTACCGGGACTAGCGGGAGGGCTTTCGAATGAGCAGTTCTTC. Protein sequence: CASSLLPGLAGGLSNEQFF.